This T cell receptor beta chain was recovered during a study of blood T cell repertoires in COVID-19. The wider study: There were acute and convalescent COVID-19 samples, and they came from the United States, Italy and Spain. Sources were T cells, B-cell-depleted T cells, or PBMCs; the material itself was cDNA or gDNA.

TCRdb keeps only in-frame clones here, not all; method: immunoSEQ multiplex PCR. The sample comprises tens of thousands of clones, 60% to 85% of which are singletons, and about half rests with the top ten. The CDR3 sequence is 11 residues long. V was cut by 10 bases and J by 8 bases, with 11 bases left in between. CDR1 and CDR2 from the germline V gene are SGHDN and FVKESK. The origin of this receptor is a human donor in a cohort sampled during active COVID-19. The material sequenced was peripheral blood. The chain links TRBV14 to TRBJ2-2, with TRBD2 as a possible D gene (6 bases). Written as DNA, the CDR3 is TGTGCCAAAAGGGAGGCGGGGGAGCTGTTTTTT. It translates to CAKREAGELFF.